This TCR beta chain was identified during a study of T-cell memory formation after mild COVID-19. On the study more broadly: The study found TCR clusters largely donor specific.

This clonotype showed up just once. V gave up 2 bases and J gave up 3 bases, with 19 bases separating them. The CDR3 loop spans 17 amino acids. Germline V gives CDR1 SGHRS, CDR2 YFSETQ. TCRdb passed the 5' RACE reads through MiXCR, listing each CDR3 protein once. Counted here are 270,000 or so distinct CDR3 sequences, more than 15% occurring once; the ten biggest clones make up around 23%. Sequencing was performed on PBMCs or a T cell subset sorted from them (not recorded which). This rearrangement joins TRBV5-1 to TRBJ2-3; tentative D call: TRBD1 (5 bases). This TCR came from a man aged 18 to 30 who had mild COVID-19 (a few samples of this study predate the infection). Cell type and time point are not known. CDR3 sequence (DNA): TGCGCCAGCAGCTTTCGACAGATCGGGCTGCCTACAGATACGCAGTATTTT. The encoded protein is CASSFRQIGLPTDTQYF.